This TCR beta chain was recovered during a study of identical twins. TCRdb redid the calling of the 5' RACE reads with MiXCR, one entry per CDR3 protein. Of around 500,000 distinct CDR3 sequences in the sample, 14% are singletons; the top ten hold 0.4% to 0.55%. Germline V gives CDR1 SGHTA, CDR2 FQGTGA. Trimming shortened V by 1 base and J by 2 bases, and 8 bases separated the two germline ends. This CDR3 contains 15 residues. These data were also reused for a study on yellow fever vaccine responses in identical twins.

This TCR derives from a woman between 18 and 29 years old in good health. Sequenced sample: CD4+ T cells sorted from blood. The V gene is TRBV7-3, the J gene TRBJ2-2; D remains ambiguous. The CDR3 sequence is CASSLILGNTGELFF. Here the CDR3 DNA reads TGTGCCAGCAGCTTAATCCTAGGAAACACCGGGGAGCTGTTTTTT.